This entry concerns a single T cell receptor beta chain. This clonotype appeared a few times. Its antigen remains undetermined. Nothing much larger sits one base from this clone, and base qualities are not available. This record belongs to a study of T-cell reconstitution after alpha-beta-depleted transplantation in children (TCRdb year 2016). Notes on the research overall: T-cell immune reconstitution after TCRalphabeta/CD19-depleted allogeneic hematopoietic cell transplantation in children was quantitatively tracked in the study by means of TCR repertoire profiling.

Taken with the paper, the label for treatment or condition translates to: allogeneic hematopoietic cell transplantation with graft depleted of TCRalphabeta T cells and CD19 B cells. TCRalphabeta/CD19-depleted allogeneic hematopoietic cell grafts were given to the transplant recipients, all of whom were children. Libraries were prepared through PCR. The sequencing machine was an Illumina HiSeq 2500. TCR library preparation used molecular barcoding, with unique molecular identifiers applied to normalize quantification of the TCRbeta repertoire. TCRdb applied fastp at Q25 and MiXCR to the public reads, then kept only in-frame beta chains. Each CDR3 protein gets just one entry, which takes the most common genes and DNA from the rows behind it. This sample has over 200,000 distinct CDR3 sequences in its table, and approximately 8.4% of those were observed once. Roughly 35% of the sample belongs to the ten largest clones.

Broader findings and caveats from the paper: In some patients, the high TCRbeta diversity seen at day 60 was put down to recipient T cells and intrathymic progenitors that had survived conditioning. The frequencies of hyperexpanded clones fell over the following months, and after one year, T-cell counts and TCRbeta diversity were mostly attributed to newly produced T cells. The apparently early alphabetaT-cell count recovery about two months after transplant was reportedly dependent on only several hundred rapidly expanded clones derived from non-depleted graft cells.

Trimming costs V 1 base and J 1 base, and their ends lie 14 bases apart. The CDR3 starts with the cysteine, ends with the phenylalanine, and has 16 residues. Only the CDR3 region is kept as DNA, spanning 48 bases read in frame from base 1. CDR1 SGHDN and CDR2 FVKESK were looked up in the germline V gene. The sequence joins TRBV14 to TRBJ2-7; tentative D gene TRBD2, with 6 bases matching. The starting material was PBMCs, mostly from graft donor cells, obtained 360 days after TCRalphabeta/CD19-depleted stem cell transplant. The sequence came from a male patient between 2 and 10 years old who had a stem cell transplant for acute myeloid leukemia, so the T cells may come from the graft donor. The bases read TGTGCCAGCAGCCAAGGGTGGGCGGGAAGTTCCTACGAGCAGTACTTC. Its protein reads: CASSQGWAGSSYEQYF. Full variable domain (CDR3 extended with the reference TRBV14 and TRBJ2-7 proteins): EAGVTQFPSHSVIEKGQTVTLRCDPISGHDNLYWYRRVMGKEIKFLLHFVKESKQDESGMPNNRFLAERTGGTYSTLKVQPAELEDSGVYFCASSQGWAGSSYEQYFGPGTRLTVT.